These 21 T cell receptor beta chains came from one sample sequenced in a study of early T cells in non-severe SARS-CoV-2 infection. From the 5' RACE reads, TCRdb called clonotypes with MiXCR, one entry per CDR3 protein. Among about 61,000 distinct CDR3 sequences, almost 9.5% were seen once, and the ten largest hold about 1.2%. Source material: whole blood. The receptors were gathered from an adult who was a healthcare worker with PCR-confirmed SARS-CoV-2 infection or an uninfected control (not recorded which).

This chain links TRBV5-4 with TRBJ2-1; the D call may be TRBD1 or TRBD2 (5 bases each). Trimming cost V 0 bases and J 7 bases, with 17 bases left between them. Germline values: CDR1 SGHNT, CDR2 YYREEE (reference sequence). The CDR3 contains 16 residues. The chain's CDR3 is CASSLGLRGTVNEQFF. The CDR3 DNA follows: TGTGCCAGCAGCTTGGGACTAAGAGGGACCGTGAATGAGCAGTTCTTC.

This clonotype has a handful of counts. The V and J genes are TRBV6-1 and TRBJ1-2, with D tentatively TRBD1 (6 bases). This CDR3 comprises 13 residues. Germline V CDR1 and CDR2: MNHNS, SASEGT. V lost 4 bases to trimming and J lost 7 bases, with 13 bases between them. The CDR3 DNA reads TGTGCCAGCAGTGTACGAACAGGGCTTGGCTACACCTTC. It codes for CASSVRTGLGYTF.

The sample holds many counts of this clonotype. The chain links TRBV15 to TRBJ2-7; 10 bases match TRBD1. Trimming cost V 0 bases and J 6 bases; bases outside gene matches: 5. CDR1 LNHNV and CDR2 YYDKDF come from the germline V gene (reference sequence). This CDR3 spans 15 amino acids. Here the CDR3 DNA reads TGTGCCACCAGCAGAGAAGGGACAGGGGAATCCGAGCAGTACGTC. Protein: CATSREGTGESEQYV.

V gene TRBV2 combines with J gene TRBJ1-5; D is ambiguous. Trimming took 2 bases from V and 0 from J, leaving 8 bases between them. The CDR3 loop spans 15 amino acids. Per the germline V gene, CDR1 is SNHLY and CDR2 is FYNNEI. The CDR3 loop is CASSELSYSNQPQHF. The DNA for the CDR3 is TGTGCCAGCAGTGAACTCAGTTATAGCAATCAGCCCCAGCATTTT.

A few counts support this clonotype. V is TRBV20-1 and J is TRBJ2-1; 7 positions match TRBD2. With V trimmed by 5 bases and J by 1 base, 5 bases remained unmatched. Germline V lookup: CDR1 DFQATT, CDR2 SNEGSKA (reference sequence). CDR3 size: 14 residues. CDR3 bases: TGCAGTGCTCGGGACTACGAATCCTACAATGAGCAGTTCTTC. Its translation is CSARDYESYNEQFF.

This clonotype was found many times. The V and J genes are TRBV20-1 and TRBJ2-5, with 12 bases that match TRBD2. Germline CDR1 and CDR2: DFQATT and SNEGSKA (reference sequence). The CDR3 is 15 residues long. J gave up 5 bases and V 1 base, and 5 bases lay outside the gene matches. The CDR3 DNA is TGCAGTGCTAGAGGGCCTAGCGGGGGGGTGGAGACCCAGTACTTC. Its translation: CSARGPSGGVETQYF.

This clonotype was counted only a few times. The chain links TRBV12-3 or TRBV12-4 to TRBJ1-5; D is undetermined. V was cut by 3 bases and J by 4 bases, with 7 bases left in between. CDR3 length equals 13 residues. As DNA, the CDR3 is TGTGCCAGCAGTTTCGCTAAGAATCAGCCCCAGCATTTT. This gives the protein CASSFAKNQPQHF.

The sample holds a few counts of this clonotype. The rearrangement joins TRBV7-6 to TRBJ2-1; 9 nucleotides align to TRBD1. This CDR3 has 15 residues. Trimming at V came to 5 bases and at J to 6 bases, leaving 8 bases not matched to a gene. Germline values: CDR1 SGHVS, CDR2 FNYEAQ. The DNA of the CDR3 is TGTGCCAGCAGCCCCGGGACAGGGAGTGTCAATGAGCAGTTCTTC. Its protein product is CASSPGTGSVNEQFF.

This clonotype has more than one count but fewer than ten. Here the CDR3 DNA reads TGTGCCAGCAGCGGACTAATAGCAGATACGCAGTATTTT. Residues: CASSGLIADTQYF. The V call is TRBV2, the J call TRBJ2-3, with D possibly being TRBD2 (6 bases). There are 13 residues in the CDR3. V was pared by 6 bases and J by 4 bases, with 11 bases between. The germline CDR1 and CDR2 sequences are SNHLY and FYNNEI.

This clonotype was counted ten times or more. The chain couples TRBV19 to TRBJ1-5; D not resolved. There are 14 residues in the CDR3. With 3 bases removed from V and 0 bases from J, the gap between germline ends came to 6 bases. Germline V gene data show CDR1 as LNHDA and CDR2 as SQIVND (reference sequence). CDR3 sequence reads: CASSIPYSNQPQHF. For the CDR3, the DNA is TGTGCCAGTAGTATTCCTTATAGCAATCAGCCCCAGCATTTT. Variable domain in full (rest from reference TRBV19 and TRBJ1-5): DGGITQSPKYLFRKEGQNVTLSCEQNLNHDAMYWYRQDPGQGLRLIYYSQIVNDFQKGDIAEGYSVSREKKESFPLTVTSAQKNPTAFYLCASSIPYSNQPQHFGDGTRLSIL.

V gene TRBV15 combines with J gene TRBJ2-3, with TRBD2 identical over 11 bases. J was trimmed by 2 bases and V by 1 base; bases with no gene match: 11. Germline V CDR1 and CDR2: LNHNV, YYDKDF (reference sequence). CDR3 length: 19 amino acids. CDR3 in DNA: TGTGCCACCAGCAGAGGGGCTAGCGGGGGGTTCGGGCACACAGATACGCAGTATTTT. As protein: CATSRGASGGFGHTDTQYF.

This clonotype was seen more than once but under ten times. V gene TRBV5-4 combines with J gene TRBJ1-2; 9 bases align to TRBD1. The junction had 3 bases not matched to a gene; V was cut back by 2 bases and J by 4 bases. Germline V gives CDR1 SGHNT, CDR2 YYREEE (reference sequence). This CDR3 has 14 amino acids. The CDR3 DNA reads TGTGCCAGCAGCTTTCAACAGGGGGCCTATGGCTACACCTTC. Protein: CASSFQQGAYGYTF.

A few counts support this clonotype. The V and J genes are TRBV3-1 and TRBJ2-3; D remains unclear. CDR3 length: 15 amino acids. The germline V gene encodes CDR1 LGHDT and CDR2 YNNKEL (reference sequence). With 1 base removed from V and 0 bases from J, the gap between germline ends came to 8 bases. The CDR3 sequence is CASSQGPTSTDTQYF. In nucleotides, the CDR3 is TGTGCCAGCAGCCAAGGGCCCACTAGCACAGATACGCAGTATTTT.

This clonotype has a handful of counts. This chain joins TRBV29-1 and TRBJ2-1; 9 nucleotides match TRBD2. Germline assignment: CDR1 SQVTM and CDR2 ANQGSEA. V was clipped by 3 bases and J by 7 bases; unmatched bases: 13. CDR3 length equals 16 residues. The CDR3 here is CSVDPQRGLAGNEQFF. CDR3 sequence (DNA): TGCAGCGTTGATCCACAAAGGGGACTAGCTGGGAATGAGCAGTTCTTC.

CDR3 loop: CASSTSNQPQHF. The CDR3 nucleotides are TGTGCCAGCAGCACTAGCAATCAGCCCCAGCATTTT. This chain links TRBV21-1 with TRBJ1-5. TRBV21-1 is deemed a pseudogene. This CDR3 is built from 12 residues.

This clonotype has at least ten counts. The J gene is TRBJ2-1, the V gene TRBV2; 10 bases agree with TRBD2. Losses at the gene ends were 5 bases for V and 1 base for J; bases not matched to a gene: 8. Germline V gene lookup returns CDR1 SNHLY and CDR2 FYNNEI. CDR3 length: 17 residues. This CDR3 is CASSMPAGGLSYNEQFF. The CDR3 bases are TGTGCCAGCAGTATGCCAGCGGGGGGGCTTTCCTACAATGAGCAGTTCTTC. Full variable domain (missing parts from reference TRBV2 and TRBJ2-1): EPEVTQTPSHQVTQMGQEVILRCVPISNHLYFYWYRQILGQKVEFLVSFYNNEISEKSEIFDDQFSVERPDGSNFTLKIRSTKLEDSAMYFCASSMPAGGLSYNEQFFGPGTRLTVL.

The chain uses TRBV5-1 and TRBJ2-2; D gene ambiguous. CDR3 size: 18 residues. Trimming cost V 6 bases and J 2 bases, with 23 bases left between them. CDR1 and CDR2 from the germline V gene are SGHRS and YFSETQ. CDR3 protein: CASKHHTDSVHNTGELFF. DNA of the CDR3: TGCGCCAGCAAACATCATACAGACTCTGTTCACAACACCGGGGAGCTGTTTTTT.

This clonotype was observed a handful of times. The chain joins TRBV2 to TRBJ2-3, with 11 bases matching TRBD2. The junction had 3 bases not matched to a gene; V was cut back by 0 bases and J by 1 base. The CDR3 runs 17 residues. CDR1 and CDR2 from the germline V gene are SNHLY and FYNNEI. The CDR3 region is CASSEALAGGRTDTQYF. The CDR3 DNA follows: TGTGCCAGCAGTGAAGCCCTAGCGGGGGGCCGCACAGATACGCAGTATTTT. Full variable domain (outside the CDR3, taken from reference TRBV2 and TRBJ2-3): EPEVTQTPSHQVTQMGQEVILRCVPISNHLYFYWYRQILGQKVEFLVSFYNNEISEKSEIFDDQFSVERPDGSNFTLKIRSTKLEDSAMYFCASSEALAGGRTDTQYFGPGTRLTVL.

J is TRBJ2-6 and V is TRBV5-5, with a possible D match to TRBD1 (5 bases). V was clipped by 0 bases and J by 2 bases, with 12 bases between them. The CDR3 length is 17 residues. CDR1 and CDR2 (germline): SGHKS, YYEKEE (reference sequence). The CDR3 DNA sequence: TGTGCCAGCAGCTTGGCCGCCAGGGCGACTGGGGCCAACGTCCTGACTTTC. Its protein is CASSLAARATGANVLTF. Drawing the rest from reference TRBV5-5 and TRBJ2-6, the complete variable domain is DAGVTQSPTHLIKTRGQQVTLRCSPISGHKSVSWYQQVLGQGPQFIFQYYEKEERGRGNFPDRFSARQFPNYSSELNVNALLLGDSALYLCASSLAARATGANVLTFGAGSRLTVL.

This clonotype has a count of ten or more. The chain uses TRBV4-1 and TRBJ2-4, with D maybe TRBD2 (6 bases). Per the germline V gene, CDR1 is MGHRA and CDR2 is YSYEKL. The CDR3 is 17 amino acids. Trimming took 0 bases from V and 0 from J, leaving 12 bases between them. As DNA, the CDR3 is TGCGCCAGCAGCCAAGATCCGGGGGAAGTAGCCAAAAACATTCAGTACTTC. It specifies CASSQDPGEVAKNIQYF.

This CDR3 reads CSVPRTGRVTEAFF. CDR3 DNA sequence: TGCAGCGTGCCCAGGACAGGCCGGGTCACTGAAGCTTTCTTT. The chain employs TRBV29-1 and TRBJ1-1, with 7 bases lining up with TRBD1. V was clipped by 6 bases and J by 4 bases; unmatched bases: 11. CDR1 SQVTM and CDR2 ANQGSEA come from the germline V gene. The CDR3 has 14 amino acids.